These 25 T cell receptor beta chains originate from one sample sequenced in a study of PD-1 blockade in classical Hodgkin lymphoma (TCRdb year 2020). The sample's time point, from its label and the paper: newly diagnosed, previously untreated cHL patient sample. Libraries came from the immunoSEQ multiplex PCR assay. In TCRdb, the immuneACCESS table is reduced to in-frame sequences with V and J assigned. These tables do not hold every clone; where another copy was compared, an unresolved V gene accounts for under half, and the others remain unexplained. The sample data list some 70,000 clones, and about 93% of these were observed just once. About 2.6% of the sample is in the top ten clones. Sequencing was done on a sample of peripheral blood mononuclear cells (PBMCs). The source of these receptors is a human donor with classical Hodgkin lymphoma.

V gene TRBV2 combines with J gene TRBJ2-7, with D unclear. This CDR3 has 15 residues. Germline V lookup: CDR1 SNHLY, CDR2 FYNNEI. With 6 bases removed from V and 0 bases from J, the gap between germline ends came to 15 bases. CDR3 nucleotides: TGTGCCAGCAGCAAAGATCTCGATGGCTCCTACGAGCAGTACTTC. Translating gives CASSKDLDGSYEQYF.

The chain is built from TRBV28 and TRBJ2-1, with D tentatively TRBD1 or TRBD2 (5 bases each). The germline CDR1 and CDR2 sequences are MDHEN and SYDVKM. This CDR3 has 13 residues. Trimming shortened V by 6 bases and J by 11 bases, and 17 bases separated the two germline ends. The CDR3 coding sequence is TGTGCCAGCAGCCCCCACCGTCCGGGACAGCAGTTCTTC. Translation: CASSPHRPGQQFF.

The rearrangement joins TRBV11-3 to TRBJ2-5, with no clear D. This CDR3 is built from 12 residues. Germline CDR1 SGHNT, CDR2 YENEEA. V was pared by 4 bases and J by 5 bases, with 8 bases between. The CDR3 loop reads CASSSSRETQYF. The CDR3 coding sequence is TGTGCCAGCAGCTCGAGTCGGGAGACCCAGTACTTC.

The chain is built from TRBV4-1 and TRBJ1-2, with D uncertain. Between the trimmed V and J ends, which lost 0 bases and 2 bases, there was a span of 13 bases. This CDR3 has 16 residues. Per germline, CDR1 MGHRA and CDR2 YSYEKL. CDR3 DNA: TGCGCCAGCAGCCAAGAGGGCCAGAGCCCCAACTATGGCTACACCTTC. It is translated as CASSQEGQSPNYGYTF.

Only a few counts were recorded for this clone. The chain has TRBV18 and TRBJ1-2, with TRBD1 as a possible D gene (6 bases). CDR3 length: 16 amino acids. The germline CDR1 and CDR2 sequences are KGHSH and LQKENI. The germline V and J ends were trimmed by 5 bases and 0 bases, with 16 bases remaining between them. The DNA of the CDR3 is TGTGCCAGCTCATCTTTTGCGGACAGTCCTAACTATGGCTACACCTTC. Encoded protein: CASSSFADSPNYGYTF.

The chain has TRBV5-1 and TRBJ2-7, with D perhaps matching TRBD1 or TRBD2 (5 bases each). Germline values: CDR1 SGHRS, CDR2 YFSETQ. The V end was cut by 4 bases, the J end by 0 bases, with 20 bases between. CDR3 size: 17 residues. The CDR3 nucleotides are TGCGCCAGCAGCGCCCAATTCAGGGACGGGTACTCCTACGAGCAGTACTTC. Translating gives CASSAQFRDGYSYEQYF.

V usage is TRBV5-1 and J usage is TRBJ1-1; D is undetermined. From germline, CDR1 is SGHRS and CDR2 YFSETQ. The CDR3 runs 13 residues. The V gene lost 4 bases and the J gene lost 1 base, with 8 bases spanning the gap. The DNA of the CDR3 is TGCGCCAGCAGCGTCCGAAGGAACACTGAAGCTTTCTTT. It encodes CASSVRRNTEAFF.

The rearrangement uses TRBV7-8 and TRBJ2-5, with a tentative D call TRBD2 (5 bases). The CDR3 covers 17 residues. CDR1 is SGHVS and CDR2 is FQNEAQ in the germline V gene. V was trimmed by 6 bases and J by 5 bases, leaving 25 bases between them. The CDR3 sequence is CASSPVVASKGSETQYF. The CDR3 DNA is TGTGCCAGCAGTCCAGTTGTAGCGTCTAAAGGGTCGGAGACCCAGTACTTC.

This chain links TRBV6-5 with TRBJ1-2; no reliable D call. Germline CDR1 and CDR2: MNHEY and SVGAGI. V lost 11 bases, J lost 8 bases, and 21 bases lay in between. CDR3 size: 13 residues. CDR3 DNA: TGTGCCGCTCTCCCAGCCAGGACCAGGGGCTACACCTTC. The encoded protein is CAALPARTRGYTF.

The CDR3 sequence is CASSLGTGKYEQYF. CDR3 in DNA: TGTGCCAGCAGCCTAGGGACAGGGAAGTACGAGCAGTACTTC. V usage is TRBV7-2 and J usage is TRBJ2-7, with 9 positions matching TRBD1. The CDR3 runs to 14 residues. Germline V gives CDR1 SGHTA, CDR2 FQGNSA. V gave up 5 bases and J gave up 4 bases; unmatched junction bases: 6. The whole variable domain, filled in from reference TRBV7-2 and TRBJ2-7, reads GAGVSQSPSNKVTEKGKDVELRCDPISGHTALYWYRQSLGQGLEFLIYFQGNSAPDKSGLPSDRFSAERTGGSVSTLTIQRTQQEDSAVYLCASSLGTGKYEQYFGPGTRLTVT.

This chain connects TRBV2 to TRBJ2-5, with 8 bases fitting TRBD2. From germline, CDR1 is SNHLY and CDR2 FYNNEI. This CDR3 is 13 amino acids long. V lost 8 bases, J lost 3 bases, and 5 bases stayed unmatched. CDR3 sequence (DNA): TGTGCCAGCCGGTCACTAGCGGAAGAGACCCAGTACTTC. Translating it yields CASRSLAEETQYF.

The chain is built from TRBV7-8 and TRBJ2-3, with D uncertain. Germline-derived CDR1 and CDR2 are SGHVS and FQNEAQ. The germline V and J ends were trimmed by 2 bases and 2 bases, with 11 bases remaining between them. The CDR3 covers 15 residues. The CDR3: CASSLKLGDTDTQYF. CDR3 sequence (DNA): TGTGCCAGCAGCTTAAAGTTGGGCGACACAGATACGCAGTATTTT. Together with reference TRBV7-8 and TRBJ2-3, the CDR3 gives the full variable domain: GAGVSQSPRYKVAKRGQDVALRCDPISGHVSLFWYQQALGQGPEFLTYFQNEAQLDKSGLPSDRFFAERPEGSVSTLKIQRTQQEDSAVYLCASSLKLGDTDTQYFGPGTRLTVL.

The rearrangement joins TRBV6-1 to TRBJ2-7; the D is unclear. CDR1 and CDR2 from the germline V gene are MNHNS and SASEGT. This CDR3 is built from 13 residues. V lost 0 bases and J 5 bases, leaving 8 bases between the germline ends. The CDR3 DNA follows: TGTGCCAGCAGTGAAGCTAACACCCACGAGCAGTACTTC. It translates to CASSEANTHEQYF.

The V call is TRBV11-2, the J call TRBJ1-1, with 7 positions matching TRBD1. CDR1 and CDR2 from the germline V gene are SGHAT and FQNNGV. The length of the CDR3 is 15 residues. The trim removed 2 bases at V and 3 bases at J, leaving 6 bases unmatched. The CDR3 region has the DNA TGTGCCAGCAGCTTACTATCTACAGGGGACACTGAAGCTTTCTTT. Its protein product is CASSLLSTGDTEAFF.

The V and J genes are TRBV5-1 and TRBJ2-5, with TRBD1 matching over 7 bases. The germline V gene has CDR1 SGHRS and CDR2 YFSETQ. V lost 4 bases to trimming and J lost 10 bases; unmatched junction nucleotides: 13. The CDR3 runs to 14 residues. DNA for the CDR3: TGCGCCAGCAGCCCCGGACAGGTCGGAGAAAGCCAGTACTTC. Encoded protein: CASSPGQVGESQYF.

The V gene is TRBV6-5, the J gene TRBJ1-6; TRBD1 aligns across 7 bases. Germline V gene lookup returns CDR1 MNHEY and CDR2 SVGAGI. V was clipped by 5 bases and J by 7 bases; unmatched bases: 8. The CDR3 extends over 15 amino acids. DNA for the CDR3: TGTGCCAGCAGTCCAGCAGGGGGGCGGAATTCACCCCTCCACTTT. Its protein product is CASSPAGGRNSPLHF.

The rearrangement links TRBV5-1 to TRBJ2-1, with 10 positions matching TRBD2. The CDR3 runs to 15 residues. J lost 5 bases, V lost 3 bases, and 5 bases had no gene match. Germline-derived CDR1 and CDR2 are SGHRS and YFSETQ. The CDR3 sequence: CASSSSGRDDNEQFF. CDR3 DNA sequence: TGCGCCAGCAGCTCAAGCGGGAGGGACGACAATGAGCAGTTCTTC.

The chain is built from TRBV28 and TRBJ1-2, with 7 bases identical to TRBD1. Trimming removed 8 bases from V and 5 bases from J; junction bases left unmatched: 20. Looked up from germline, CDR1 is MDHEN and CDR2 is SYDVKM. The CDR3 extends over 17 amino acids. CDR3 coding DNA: TGTGCCAGCCGTCGACCTTATCCCCGGGACAGACATTATGGCTACACCTTC. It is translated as CASRRPYPRDRHYGYTF.

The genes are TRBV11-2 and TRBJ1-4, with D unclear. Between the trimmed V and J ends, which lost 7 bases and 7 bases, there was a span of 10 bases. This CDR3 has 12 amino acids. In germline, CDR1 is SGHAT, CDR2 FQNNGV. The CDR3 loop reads CASTGRGEKLFF. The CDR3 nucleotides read TGTGCCAGCACCGGGAGAGGTGAAAAACTGTTTTTT.

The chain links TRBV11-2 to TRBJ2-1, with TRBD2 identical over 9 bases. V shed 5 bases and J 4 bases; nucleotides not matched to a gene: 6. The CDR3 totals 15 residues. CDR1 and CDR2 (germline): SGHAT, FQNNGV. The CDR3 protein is CASSPRSGGYNEQFF. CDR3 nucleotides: TGTGCCAGCAGCCCGCGTAGCGGGGGTTACAATGAGCAGTTCTTC.

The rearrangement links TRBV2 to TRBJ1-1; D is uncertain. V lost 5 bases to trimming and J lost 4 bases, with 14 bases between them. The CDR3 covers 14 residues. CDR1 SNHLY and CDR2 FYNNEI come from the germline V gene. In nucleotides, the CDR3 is TGTGCCAGCAGTAAAATCACCGTGGCCACTGAAGCTTTCTTT. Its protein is CASSKITVATEAFF.

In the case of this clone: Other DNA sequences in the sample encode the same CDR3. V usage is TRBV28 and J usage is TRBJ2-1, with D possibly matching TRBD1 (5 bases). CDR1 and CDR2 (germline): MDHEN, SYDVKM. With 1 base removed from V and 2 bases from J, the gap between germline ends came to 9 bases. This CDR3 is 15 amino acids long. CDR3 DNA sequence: TGTGCCAGCAGTTTATTGGCAGGGACCTACAATGAGCAGTTCTTC. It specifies CASSLLAGTYNEQFF.

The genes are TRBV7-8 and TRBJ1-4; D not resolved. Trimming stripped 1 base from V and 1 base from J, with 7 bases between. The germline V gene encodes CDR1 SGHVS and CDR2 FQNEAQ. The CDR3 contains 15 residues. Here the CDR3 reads CASSLEAGTNEKLFF. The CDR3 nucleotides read TGTGCCAGCAGCTTAGAGGCAGGAACTAATGAAAAACTGTTTTTT. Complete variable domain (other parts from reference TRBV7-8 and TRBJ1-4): GAGVSQSPRYKVAKRGQDVALRCDPISGHVSLFWYQQALGQGPEFLTYFQNEAQLDKSGLPSDRFFAERPEGSVSTLKIQRTQQEDSAVYLCASSLEAGTNEKLFFGSGTQLSVL.

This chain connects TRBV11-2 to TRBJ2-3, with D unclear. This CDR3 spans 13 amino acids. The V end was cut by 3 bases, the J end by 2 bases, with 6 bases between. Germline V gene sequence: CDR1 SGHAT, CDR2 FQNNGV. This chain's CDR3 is CASSLRITDTQYF. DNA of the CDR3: TGTGCCAGCAGCTTGCGGATCACAGATACGCAGTATTTT.

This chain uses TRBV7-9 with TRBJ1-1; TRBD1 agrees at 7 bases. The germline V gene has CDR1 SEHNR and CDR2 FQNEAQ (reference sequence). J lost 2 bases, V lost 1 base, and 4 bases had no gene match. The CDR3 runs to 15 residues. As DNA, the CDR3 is TGTGCCAGCAGCTTAGGCCAGGGGGATAACACTGAAGCTTTCTTT. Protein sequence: CASSLGQGDNTEAFF.